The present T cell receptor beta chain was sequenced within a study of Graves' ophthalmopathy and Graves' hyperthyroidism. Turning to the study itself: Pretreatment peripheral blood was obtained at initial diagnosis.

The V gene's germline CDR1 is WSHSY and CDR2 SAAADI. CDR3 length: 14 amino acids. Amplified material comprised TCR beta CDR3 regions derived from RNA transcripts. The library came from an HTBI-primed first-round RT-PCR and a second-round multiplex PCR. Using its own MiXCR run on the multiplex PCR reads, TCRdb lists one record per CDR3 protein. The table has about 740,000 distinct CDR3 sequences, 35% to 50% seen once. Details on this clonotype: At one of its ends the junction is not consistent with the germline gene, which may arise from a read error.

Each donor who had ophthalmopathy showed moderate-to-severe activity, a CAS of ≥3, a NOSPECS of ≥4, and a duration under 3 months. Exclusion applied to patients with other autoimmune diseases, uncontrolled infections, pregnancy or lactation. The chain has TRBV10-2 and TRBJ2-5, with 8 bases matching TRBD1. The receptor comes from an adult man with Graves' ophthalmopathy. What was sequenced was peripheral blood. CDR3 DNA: TGTGCCAGCAGTGTGGACAGGGATCAAGAGACCCAGTACTTC. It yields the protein CASSVDRDQETQYF.